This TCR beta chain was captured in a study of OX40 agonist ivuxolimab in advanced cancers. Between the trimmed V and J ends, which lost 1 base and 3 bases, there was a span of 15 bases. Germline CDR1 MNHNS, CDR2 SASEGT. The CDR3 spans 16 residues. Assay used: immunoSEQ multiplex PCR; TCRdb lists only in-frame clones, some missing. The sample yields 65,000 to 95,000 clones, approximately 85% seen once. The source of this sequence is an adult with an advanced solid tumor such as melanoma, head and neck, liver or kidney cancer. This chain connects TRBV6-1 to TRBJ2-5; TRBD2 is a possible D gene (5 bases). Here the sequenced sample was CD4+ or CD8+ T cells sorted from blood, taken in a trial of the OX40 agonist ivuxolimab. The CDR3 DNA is TGTGCCAGCAGTGAAGATGAGGGTAGTTTTGAAGAGACCCAGTACTTC. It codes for CASSEDEGSFEETQYF.